Shown below are 7 T cell receptor beta chains from a single sample sequenced in a study of Graves' ophthalmopathy and Graves' hyperthyroidism. Beta-chain TCR CDR3 regions were amplified from RNA transcripts. HTBI primers were used in a first-round RT-PCR, which preceded a second-round multiplex PCR. TCRdb recomputed calls from the multiplex PCR reads with MiXCR, one row per CDR3 protein. The profile shows a few hundred thousand distinct CDR3 sequences, about 18% of them singletons. What was sequenced was peripheral blood. These receptors were taken from an adult woman with stable Graves' hyperthyroidism.

This clonotype was counted at least ten times. The CDR3 loop reads CASSYLLHRGQGVSETQYF. CDR3 coding DNA: TGTGCCAGCAGTTACCTTTTACATCGTGGACAGGGTGTTTCGGAGACCCAGTACTTC. This chain links TRBV6-2 or TRBV6-3 with TRBJ2-5, with 8 positions matching TRBD1. Trimming took 2 bases from V and 5 from J; bases not matched to a gene: 19. The CDR3 covers 19 residues. Per germline, CDR1 MNHEY and CDR2 SVGEGT.

This clonotype was seen repeatedly, ten times or more. The rearrangement uses TRBV7-6 and TRBJ2-7; 9 bases are shared with TRBD2. Germline CDR1 and CDR2: SGHVS and FNYEAQ. V was clipped by 5 bases and J by 1 base; unmatched bases: 6. The CDR3 is 15 residues long. CDR3 loop: CASSLSGSSSYEQYF. The CDR3 DNA is TGTGCCAGCAGCCTTAGCGGGAGTAGTTCCTACGAGCAGTACTTC.

V usage is TRBV9 and J usage is TRBJ2-1; unclear D gene. V shed 0 bases and J shed 4 bases, with 8 bases lying between them. Germline assignment: CDR1 SGDLS and CDR2 YYNGEE. The length of the CDR3 is 14 residues. The DNA for the CDR3 is TGTGCCAGCAGCGTAGATTTCACTTACAATGAGCAGTTCTTC. Amino acids: CASSVDFTYNEQFF.

The sample holds many counts of this clonotype. This rearrangement joins TRBV7-9 to TRBJ2-5; the D call may be TRBD1 or TRBD2 (5 bases each). In germline, CDR1 is SEHNR, CDR2 FQNEAQ (reference sequence). CDR3 length: 14 amino acids. V was shortened by 5 bases and J by 5 bases, with 15 bases between the two germline ends. The CDR3 DNA is TGTGCCAGCAGCCCGGGACCCCTGCGGGAGACCCAGTACTTC. It yields the protein CASSPGPLRETQYF.

This clonotype was recorded many times. The chain has TRBV30 and TRBJ1-1; no definite D call. V dropped 0 bases and J dropped 7 bases, with 9 bases sitting between them. Germline V lookup: CDR1 GTSNPN, CDR2 SVGIG (reference sequence). This CDR3 has 12 amino acids. In DNA form, the CDR3 reads TGTGCCTGGAGTGTAATGGGAGTTGAAGCTTTCTTT. Its protein product is CAWSVMGVEAFF.

This clonotype has at least ten counts. V is TRBV19 and J is TRBJ2-7; 8 positions match TRBD1. J was trimmed by 3 bases and V by 5 bases; bases with no gene match: 6. Germline lookup yields CDR1 LNHDA and CDR2 SQIVND (reference sequence). The CDR3 spans 14 residues. The CDR3 sequence is CASSASGQVYEQYF. The CDR3 nucleotides read TGTGCCAGTAGTGCCTCGGGACAGGTCTACGAGCAGTACTTC. Full variable domain (outside the CDR3, taken from reference TRBV19 and TRBJ2-7): DGGITQSPKYLFRKEGQNVTLSCEQNLNHDAMYWYRQDPGQGLRLIYYSQIVNDFQKGDIAEGYSVSREKKESFPLTVTSAQKNPTAFYLCASSASGQVYEQYFGPGTRLTVT.

This clonotype was counted at least ten times. The chain combines TRBV6-5 with TRBJ2-7; 7 nucleotides align to TRBD2. The J segment lost 4 bases and the V segment lost 4 bases, leaving 13 bases of the junction unmatched. The germline CDR1 and CDR2 sequences are MNHEY and SVGAGI. This CDR3 has 16 residues. CDR3 in amino acids: CASSSPREDGRYEQYF. CDR3 bases: TGTGCCAGCAGTTCCCCTCGGGAGGATGGTAGATACGAGCAGTACTTC.